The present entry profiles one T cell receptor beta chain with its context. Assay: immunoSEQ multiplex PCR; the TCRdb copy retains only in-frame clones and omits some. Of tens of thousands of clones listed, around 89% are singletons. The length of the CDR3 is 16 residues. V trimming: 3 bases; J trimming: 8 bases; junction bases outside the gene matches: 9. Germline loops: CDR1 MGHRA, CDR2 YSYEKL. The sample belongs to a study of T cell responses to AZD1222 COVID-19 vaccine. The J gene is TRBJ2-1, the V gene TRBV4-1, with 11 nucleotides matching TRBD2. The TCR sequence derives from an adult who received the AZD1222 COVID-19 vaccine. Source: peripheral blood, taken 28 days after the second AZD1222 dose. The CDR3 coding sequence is TGCGCCAGCAGCCACGTCTTCACTAGCGGGAGCGATGAGCAGTTCTTC. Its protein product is CASSHVFTSGSDEQFF.